This T cell receptor (beta chain) appears in the sequencing data of a study of T cell responses to AZD1222 COVID-19 vaccine. Study observations and caveats: Spike-specific TCR breadth and depth rose after two AZD1222 doses.

The ends lost 5 bases at V and 1 base at J; junction bases unmatched: 7. CDR1 is SGHTA and CDR2 is FQGNSA in the germline V gene. This CDR3 contains 15 residues. Produced via immunoSEQ multiplex PCR; TCRdb's table is partial and in-frame only. The data hold approximately 120,000 clones, with approximately 88% observed a single time. About this clone itself: Its specificity is not known.

The rearrangement links TRBV7-2 to TRBJ1-1; 7 bases are a match to TRBD1. The sequenced sample was peripheral blood, obtained on day 0 of AZD1222 vaccination. This TCR derives from an adult in good health. The CDR3 DNA follows: TGTGCCAGCAGCATACAGACAGGGCCGAACACTGAAGCTTTCTTT. Protein: CASSIQTGPNTEAFF. The full variable domain, in which reference TRBV7-2 and TRBJ1-1 provide the parts outside the CDR3, is GAGVSQSPSNKVTEKGKDVELRCDPISGHTALYWYRQSLGQGLEFLIYFQGNSAPDKSGLPSDRFSAERTGGSVSTLTIQRTQQEDSAVYLCASSIQTGPNTEAFFGQGTRLTVV.